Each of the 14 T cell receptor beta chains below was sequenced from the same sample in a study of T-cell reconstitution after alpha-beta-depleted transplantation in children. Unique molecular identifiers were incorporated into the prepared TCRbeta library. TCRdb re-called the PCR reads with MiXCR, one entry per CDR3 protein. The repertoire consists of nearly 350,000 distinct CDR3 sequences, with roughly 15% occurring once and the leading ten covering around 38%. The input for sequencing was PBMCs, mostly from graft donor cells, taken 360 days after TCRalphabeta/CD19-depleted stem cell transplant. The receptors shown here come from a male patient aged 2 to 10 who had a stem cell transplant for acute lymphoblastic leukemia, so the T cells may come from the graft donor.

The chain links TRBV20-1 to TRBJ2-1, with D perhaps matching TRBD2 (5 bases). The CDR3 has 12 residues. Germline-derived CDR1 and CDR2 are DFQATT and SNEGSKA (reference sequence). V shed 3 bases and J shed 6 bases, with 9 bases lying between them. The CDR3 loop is CSASGNFNEQFF. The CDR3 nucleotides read TGCAGTGCTAGCGGGAACTTCAATGAGCAGTTCTTC.

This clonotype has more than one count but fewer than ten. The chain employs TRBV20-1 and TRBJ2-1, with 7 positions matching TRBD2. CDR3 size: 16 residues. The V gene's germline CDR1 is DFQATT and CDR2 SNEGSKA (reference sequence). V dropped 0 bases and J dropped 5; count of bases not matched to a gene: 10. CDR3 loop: CSARDPASGTHNEQFF. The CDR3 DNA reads TGCAGTGCTAGAGATCCGGCTAGCGGTACACACAATGAGCAGTTCTTC.

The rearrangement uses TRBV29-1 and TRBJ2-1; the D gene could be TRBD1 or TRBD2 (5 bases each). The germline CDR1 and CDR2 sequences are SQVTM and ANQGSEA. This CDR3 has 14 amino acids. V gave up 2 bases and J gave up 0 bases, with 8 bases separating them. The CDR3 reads CSVEKGSSYNEQFF. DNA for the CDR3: TGCAGCGTTGAAAAGGGGAGCTCCTACAATGAGCAGTTCTTC.

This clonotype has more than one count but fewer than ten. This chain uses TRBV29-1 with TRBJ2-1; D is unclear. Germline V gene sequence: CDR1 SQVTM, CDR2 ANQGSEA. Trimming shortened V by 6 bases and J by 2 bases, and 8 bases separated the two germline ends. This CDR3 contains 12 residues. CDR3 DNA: TGCAGCGTCGCTTGGGCCTACAATGAGCAGTTCTTC. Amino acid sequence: CSVAWAYNEQFF.

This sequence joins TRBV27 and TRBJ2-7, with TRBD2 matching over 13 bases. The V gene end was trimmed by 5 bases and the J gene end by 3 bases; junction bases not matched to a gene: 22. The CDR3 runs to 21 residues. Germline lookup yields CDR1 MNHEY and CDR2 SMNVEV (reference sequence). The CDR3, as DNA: TGTGCCAGCAGTAGCTCCGGGACAGGGCGTGGGGGACTAGCGGGATTCTACGAGCAGTACTTC. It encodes CASSSSGTGRGGLAGFYEQYF.

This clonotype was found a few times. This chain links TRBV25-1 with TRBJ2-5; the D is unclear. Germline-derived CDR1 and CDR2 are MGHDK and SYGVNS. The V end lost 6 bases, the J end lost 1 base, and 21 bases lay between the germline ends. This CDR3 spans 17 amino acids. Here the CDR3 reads CASSQRIGLRFQETQYF. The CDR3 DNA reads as TGTGCCAGCAGCCAACGAATTGGCTTGCGGTTCCAAGAGACCCAGTACTTC.

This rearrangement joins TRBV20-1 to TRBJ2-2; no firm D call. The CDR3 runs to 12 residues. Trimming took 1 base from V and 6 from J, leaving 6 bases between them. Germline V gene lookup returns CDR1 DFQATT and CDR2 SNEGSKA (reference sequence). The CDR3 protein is CSARGSPGELFF. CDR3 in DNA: TGCAGTGCTAGAGGTAGCCCCGGGGAGCTGTTTTTT.

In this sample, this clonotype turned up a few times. The CDR3: CSASSGGWGGYTF. The CDR3 DNA follows: TGCAGTGCTTCCTCTGGGGGGTGGGGTGGCTACACCTTC. The V call is TRBV20-1, the J call TRBJ1-2; maybe TRBD1 (5 bases). In germline, CDR1 is DFQATT, CDR2 SNEGSKA (reference sequence). V dropped 5 bases and J dropped 7 bases, with 17 bases sitting between them. This CDR3 has 13 amino acids.

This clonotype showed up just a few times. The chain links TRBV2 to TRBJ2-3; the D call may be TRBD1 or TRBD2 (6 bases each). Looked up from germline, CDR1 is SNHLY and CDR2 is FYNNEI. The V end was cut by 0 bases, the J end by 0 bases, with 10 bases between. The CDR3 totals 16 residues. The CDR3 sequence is CASSEAGGRSTDTQYF. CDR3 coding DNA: TGTGCCAGCAGTGAAGCTGGGGGGCGAAGCACAGATACGCAGTATTTT.

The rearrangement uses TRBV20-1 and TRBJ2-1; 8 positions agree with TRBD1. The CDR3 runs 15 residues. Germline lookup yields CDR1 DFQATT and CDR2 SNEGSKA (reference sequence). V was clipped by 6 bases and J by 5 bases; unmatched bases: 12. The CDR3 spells CSAGTRGPWDNEQFF. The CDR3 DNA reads TGCAGTGCAGGGACCAGGGGGCCTTGGGACAATGAGCAGTTCTTC.

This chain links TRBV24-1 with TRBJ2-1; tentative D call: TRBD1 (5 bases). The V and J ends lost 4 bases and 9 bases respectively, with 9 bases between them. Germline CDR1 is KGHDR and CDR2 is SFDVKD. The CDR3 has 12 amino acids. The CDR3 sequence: CATSEPRGEQFF. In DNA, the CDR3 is TGTGCCACCAGTGAGCCTAGGGGTGAGCAGTTCTTC.

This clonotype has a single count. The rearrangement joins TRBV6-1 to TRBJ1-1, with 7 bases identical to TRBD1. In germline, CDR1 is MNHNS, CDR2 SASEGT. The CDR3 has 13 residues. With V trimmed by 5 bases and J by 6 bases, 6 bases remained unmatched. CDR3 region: CASSNRGWSEAFF. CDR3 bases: TGTGCCAGCAGTAACAGGGGTTGGTCTGAAGCTTTCTTT.

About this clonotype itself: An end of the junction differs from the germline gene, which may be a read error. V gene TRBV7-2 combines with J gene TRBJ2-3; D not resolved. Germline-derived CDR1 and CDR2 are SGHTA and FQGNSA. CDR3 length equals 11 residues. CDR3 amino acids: CASSLARRPHF. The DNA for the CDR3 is TGTGCCAGCAGCTTAGCACGCCGCCCCCATTTT.

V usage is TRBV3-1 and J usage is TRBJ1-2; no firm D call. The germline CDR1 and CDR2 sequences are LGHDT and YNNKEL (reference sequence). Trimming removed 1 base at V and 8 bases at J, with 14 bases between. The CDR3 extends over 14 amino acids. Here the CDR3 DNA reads TGTGCCAGCAGCCAAGTCTCAGGCCCTATGGGCTACACCTTC. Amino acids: CASSQVSGPMGYTF.